Sequencing of this T cell receptor (beta chain) was carried out in a study of vaccination and CD4 T cells after COVID-19. This clonotype was found a few times. The antigen is unknown. TCRdb re-called the PCR reads through MiXCR, storing one row per CDR3 protein. The table lists 31,000 or so distinct CDR3 sequences, 49% of them singletons, with 5.8% in the top ten. The CDR3 is made up of 12 amino acids. The V end lost 2 bases, the J end lost 8 bases, and 9 bases lay between the germline ends. The V gene's germline CDR1 is SGHTA and CDR2 FQGNSA. The study, taken as a whole, reports: Nearly all convalescent vaccine-specific clones, 304 of 307, recognized only SARS-CoV-2 spike.

As to time point: late sampling 161 to 241 days after vaccination in three convalescent patients. The specimen was CD4+ T cells from blood, collected about 7 months after SARS-CoV-2 vaccination. This TCR was sampled from a human donor who had recovered from COVID-19. The chain carries TRBV7-2 and TRBJ1-2; TRBD1 is a possible D gene (5 bases). CDR3 protein: CASSLLGEGYTF. The CDR3 bases are TGTGCCAGCAGCTTATTAGGGGAGGGCTACACCTTC.